The 25 T cell receptor beta chains presented below share a single source sample, sequenced in a study of identical twins. TCRdb reprocessed the 5' RACE reads with MiXCR, giving one entry per CDR3 protein. The repertoire holds under 900,000 distinct CDR3 sequences, with 18% as singletons. A further study also used this sample, focusing on T cells expressing NK-cell markers.

Sequenced sample: PBMCs. The receptor source for this set is a woman aged 18 to 35 in good health.

This clonotype was counted a few times. The rearrangement uses TRBV7-9 and TRBJ2-7; 8 bases map to TRBD2. The CDR3 runs to 14 residues. With 3 bases clipped from V and 4 bases from J, the junction kept 5 bases outside the gene matches. Germline V gene lookup returns CDR1 SEHNR and CDR2 FQNEAQ (reference sequence). The CDR3 sequence: CASSLGGGMYEQYF. The DNA for the CDR3 is TGTGCCAGCAGCTTGGGCGGGGGGATGTACGAGCAGTACTTC.

The V call is TRBV6-1, the J call TRBJ2-2; the match to TRBD2 covers 10 bases. This CDR3 is 15 amino acids long. Germline lookup yields CDR1 MNHNS and CDR2 SASEGT. The V gene end was trimmed by 7 bases and the J gene end by 5 bases; junction bases not matched to a gene: 7. The CDR3 DNA sequence: TGTGCCAGCACCGCGGGACTAGCGCTTACCGGGGAGCTGTTTTTT. Amino acid sequence: CASTAGLALTGELFF.

This rearrangement joins TRBV25-1 to TRBJ1-5, with TRBD1 as a possible D gene (6 bases). Germline values: CDR1 MGHDK, CDR2 SYGVNS. Between the trimmed V and J ends, which lost 3 bases and 2 bases, there was a span of 14 bases. The CDR3 is 16 residues long. The CDR3 coding sequence is TGTGCCAGCAGTGAGGCAGGGGCAGGCCGCAATCAGCCCCAGCATTTT. Its translation is CASSEAGAGRNQPQHF.

This clonotype was seen many times. The genes are TRBV7-6 and TRBJ2-7, with D possibly TRBD1 on 6 matching bases. V dropped 5 bases and J dropped 4 bases, with 9 bases sitting between them. CDR3 length: 12 amino acids. The germline CDR1 and CDR2 sequences are SGHVS and FNYEAQ. CDR3 protein: CASSDTGYEQYF. In DNA, the CDR3 is TGTGCCAGCAGCGATACAGGGTACGAGCAGTACTTC.

The chain recombines TRBV4-2 with TRBJ1-5; the D gene is possibly TRBD1 (5 bases). This CDR3 contains 15 residues. V was shortened by 1 base and J by 7 bases, with 14 bases between the two germline ends. The germline CDR1 and CDR2 sequences are LGHNA and YNFKEQ. For the CDR3, the DNA is TGTGCCAGCAGCCAAGGGGGCAGTGGGCTACAGCCCCAGCATTTT. As protein: CASSQGGSGLQPQHF.

In its sample, this clonotype was seen a few times. The CDR3 here is CASSQIGEKGYEQFF. The CDR3 nucleotides read TGCGCCAGCAGCCAGATTGGGGAGAAGGGTTATGAGCAGTTCTTC. The chain carries TRBV4-1 and TRBJ2-1, with a weak D call TRBD2 (5 bases). Germline assignment: CDR1 MGHRA and CDR2 YSYEKL. The CDR3 is 15 amino acids. Trimming left V 3 bases short and J 8 bases short, with 17 bases between.

This clonotype was recorded many times. This chain joins TRBV7-2 and TRBJ2-5; D is undetermined. The germline V and J ends were trimmed by 4 bases and 5 bases, with 8 bases remaining between them. The V gene's germline CDR1 is SGHTA and CDR2 FQGNSA. The CDR3 covers 12 residues. The CDR3 is CASSSRWETQYF. The DNA of the CDR3 is TGTGCCAGCAGCTCGAGATGGGAGACCCAGTACTTC.

This chain connects TRBV6-2 or TRBV6-3 to TRBJ2-7, with D hard to call. Trimming took 5 bases from V and 3 from J, leaving 11 bases between them. Germline V gene lookup returns CDR1 MNHEY and CDR2 SVGEGT. The CDR3 length is 13 residues. In DNA, the CDR3 is TGTGCCAGCAGTGGAGAGAGTTTCTACGAGCAGTACTTC. Translation: CASSGESFYEQYF.

The V call is TRBV20-1, the J call TRBJ2-1, with 14 bases fitting TRBD2. Trimming at V came to 6 bases and at J to 6 bases, leaving 7 bases not matched to a gene. From germline, CDR1 is DFQATT and CDR2 SNEGSKA (reference sequence). CDR3 length: 15 residues. As DNA, the CDR3 is TGCAGTGCAAGACTAGCGGGGGGGCGATCCAATGAGCAGTTCTTC. It yields the protein CSARLAGGRSNEQFF.

CDR3 sequence reads: CASVPGQGNEQFF. The CDR3, as DNA: TGTGCCAGCGTCCCGGGACAGGGCAATGAGCAGTTCTTC. The chain employs TRBV12-3 or TRBV12-4 and TRBJ2-1, with 9 bases identical to TRBD1. CDR3 size: 13 residues. The ends lost 8 bases at V and 6 bases at J; junction bases unmatched: 5.

This chain connects TRBV11-3 to TRBJ2-1; TRBD2 agrees at 7 bases. The CDR3 has 14 residues. The ends lost 5 bases at V and 7 bases at J; junction bases unmatched: 8. In germline, CDR1 is SGHNT, CDR2 YENEEA. CDR3 nucleotide sequence: TGTGCCAGCAGCCGATCGGGACTATCGAATGAGCAGTTCTTC. Translating gives CASSRSGLSNEQFF.

V and J are TRBV19 and TRBJ1-6; D is possibly TRBD1 (5 bases). V shed 7 bases and J shed 9 bases, with 22 bases lying between them. Germline V gives CDR1 LNHDA, CDR2 SQIVND (reference sequence). This CDR3 is built from 16 residues. The CDR3 DNA reads as TGTGCCAGTACGTCCGGGACGGAGATCTGGGCTTCACCCCTCCACTTT. It codes for CASTSGTEIWASPLHF.

Only a few counts were recorded for this clonotype. In DNA form, the CDR3 reads TGCGCCAGCATGAGACAGGAGGACACTGAAGCTTTCTTT. This translates into CASMRQEDTEAFF. V is TRBV5-1 and J is TRBJ1-1, with a weak D call TRBD1 (6 bases). The CDR3 contains 13 residues. Germline V lookup: CDR1 SGHRS, CDR2 YFSETQ. V was clipped by 6 bases and J by 3 bases, with 12 bases between them.

This clonotype was detected a few times. The chain uses TRBV5-5 and TRBJ2-2; perhaps D is TRBD1 or TRBD2 (6 bases each). Trimming stripped 6 bases from V and 5 bases from J, with 14 bases between. Germline V gene data show CDR1 as SGHKS and CDR2 as YYEKEE (reference sequence). This CDR3 is built from 14 residues. CDR3 DNA sequence: TGTGCCAGCACTCCGGGGGCAGCAACCGGGGAGCTGTTTTTT. Protein: CASTPGAATGELFF.

This chain links TRBV12-3 or TRBV12-4 with TRBJ2-7; the D is unclear. The length of the CDR3 is 14 residues. Trimming took off 10 bases at V and 0 bases at J, with 16 bases between the two ends. The CDR3 bases are TGTGCCACCACATCCATTTCTAGCTCCTACGAGCAGTACTTC. This codes for CATTSISSSYEQYF.

This clonotype was seen only a few times. This chain joins TRBV12-3 or TRBV12-4 and TRBJ1-1; 8 bases align to TRBD1. Trimming took 2 bases from V and 1 from J; bases not matched to a gene: 9. The CDR3 is 17 amino acids. The CDR3 is CASSLIITGGTNTEAFF. The DNA for the CDR3 is TGTGCCAGCAGTTTAATAATCACAGGGGGGACGAACACTGAAGCTTTCTTT.

This clonotype was counted between two and nine times. The chain links TRBV7-2 to TRBJ2-3, with a possible D match to TRBD2 (5 bases). The CDR3 covers 16 residues. CDR1 SGHTA and CDR2 FQGNSA come from the germline V gene. V gave up 1 base and J gave up 6 bases, with 17 bases separating them. The CDR3 spells CASSLGPSWGADTQYF. CDR3 sequence (DNA): TGTGCCAGCAGCTTAGGGCCAAGTTGGGGAGCGGATACGCAGTATTTT.

The CDR3 protein is CASSIGLAKETQYF. In DNA, the CDR3 is TGCGCCAGCAGCATCGGACTAGCCAAAGAGACCCAGTACTTC. The rearrangement uses TRBV5-1 and TRBJ2-5; TRBD2 aligns across 8 bases. The CDR3 spans 14 residues. Germline CDR1 is SGHRS and CDR2 is YFSETQ. V lost 4 bases to trimming and J lost 3 bases; unmatched junction nucleotides: 5.

The chain uses TRBV11-2 and TRBJ2-7, with 7 bases aligning to TRBD2. This CDR3 is 19 amino acids long. The V gene's germline CDR1 is SGHAT and CDR2 FQNNGV. V was pared by 1 base and J by 0 bases, with 15 bases of the junction left unmatched. The CDR3 sequence: CASSLGSGGSAGISYEQYF. The CDR3 DNA is TGTGCCAGCAGCTTAGGATCGGGGGGTAGCGCGGGCATCTCCTACGAGCAGTACTTC.

This clonotype has just a few counts. The chain carries TRBV7-2 and TRBJ2-7, with 9 nucleotides matching TRBD1. The CDR3 sequence is 15 residues long. The junction had 5 bases not matched to a gene; V was cut back by 4 bases and J by 1 base. Germline CDR1 and CDR2: SGHTA and FQGNSA. CDR3 in DNA: TGTGCCAGCAGCTGGGGGACAGGGTCGTCCTACGAGCAGTACTTC. This gives the protein CASSWGTGSSYEQYF.

The chain carries TRBV12-5 and TRBJ2-1; TRBD2 aligns across 15 bases. The CDR3 has 18 residues. Germline V gene data show CDR1 as LGHNT and CDR2 as FRNRAP. V was clipped by 7 bases and J by 0 bases; unmatched bases: 7. The CDR3 bases are TGTGCTAGTGAACCGGGACTAGCGGGAGGTCGCTCCTACAATGAGCAGTTCTTC. Translated, it gives CASEPGLAGGRSYNEQFF.

This clonotype was recorded a few times. The V call is TRBV12-3 or TRBV12-4, the J call TRBJ1-1; D might be TRBD1 (5 bases). This CDR3 contains 11 residues. V was pared by 3 bases and J by 11 bases, with 10 bases between. CDR3 residues: CASSLGGSAFF. CDR3 coding DNA: TGTGCCAGCAGTTTGGGGGGATCGGCTTTCTTT.

This rearrangement joins TRBV20-1 to TRBJ2-7; D is unclear. Trimming removed 5 bases at V and 6 bases at J, with 11 bases between. The CDR3 sequence is 11 residues long. Germline loops: CDR1 DFQATT, CDR2 SNEGSKA (reference sequence). The CDR3 sequence: CSAGNFGEQYF. CDR3 in DNA: TGCAGTGCTGGCAATTTTGGCGAGCAGTACTTC.

The chain is built from TRBV4-3 and TRBJ2-1; 8 bases match TRBD2. Germline trimming cut 4 bases from V and 10 bases from J; bases unmatched to any gene: 3. This CDR3 has 12 amino acids. The germline V gene encodes CDR1 LGHNA and CDR2 YSLEER. CDR3 protein: CASSRLAGEQFF. In DNA form, the CDR3 reads TGCGCCAGCAGCCGTTTAGCGGGGGAGCAGTTCTTC.

This clonotype was seen a handful of times. The chain links TRBV20-1 to TRBJ2-3, with 8 bases that match TRBD2. The germline V gene has CDR1 DFQATT and CDR2 SNEGSKA (reference sequence). CDR3 length equals 16 residues. Trimming at V came to 5 bases and at J to 4 bases, leaving 14 bases not matched to a gene. The CDR3 DNA follows: TGCAGTGCTCCCCCGGGAGGGGGGGGGCCACCAGATACGCAGTATTTT. Translation: CSAPPGGGGPPDTQYF.